The present T cell receptor (beta chain) was sequenced within a study of cytomegalovirus exposure and HLA in healthy donors. Study-level information: Of all 400 or so donors who were genotyped, around 82% belonged to the Caucasian-associated ancestry cluster.

Comments on this clone: No antigen is known for it.

With 60 Vbeta and 13 Jbeta primers, the PCR was carried out. Sequencing used immunoSEQ multiplex PCR; TCRdb keeps in-frame clones, though not all of them. The sample contains over 100,000 clones, 75% to 85% of which appear only once. The study's findings and limits: Analysis was carried out at a later point, and it linked a missense DCLRE1C variant to TCR beta V- and J-gene trimming. Information on immune exposure was restricted to one variable (CMV serostatus). Within an earlier analysis, most TCR beta V segments proved productive either about 90% or about 30% of the time.

This CDR3 is built from 12 residues. Germline V gene lookup returns CDR1 MNHNY and CDR2 SVGAGI (reference sequence). The V gene end was trimmed by 8 bases and the J gene end by 11 bases; junction bases not matched to a gene: 7. This TCR was sampled from a male donor in good health and CMV-seronegative. This rearrangement joins TRBV6-6 to TRBJ1-3; 9 nucleotides agree with TRBD1. Input material: PBMCs. CDR3 nucleotide sequence: TGTGCCAGCGTTGACAGGGGGTACCCCATATATTTT. Amino acid sequence: CASVDRGYPIYF.